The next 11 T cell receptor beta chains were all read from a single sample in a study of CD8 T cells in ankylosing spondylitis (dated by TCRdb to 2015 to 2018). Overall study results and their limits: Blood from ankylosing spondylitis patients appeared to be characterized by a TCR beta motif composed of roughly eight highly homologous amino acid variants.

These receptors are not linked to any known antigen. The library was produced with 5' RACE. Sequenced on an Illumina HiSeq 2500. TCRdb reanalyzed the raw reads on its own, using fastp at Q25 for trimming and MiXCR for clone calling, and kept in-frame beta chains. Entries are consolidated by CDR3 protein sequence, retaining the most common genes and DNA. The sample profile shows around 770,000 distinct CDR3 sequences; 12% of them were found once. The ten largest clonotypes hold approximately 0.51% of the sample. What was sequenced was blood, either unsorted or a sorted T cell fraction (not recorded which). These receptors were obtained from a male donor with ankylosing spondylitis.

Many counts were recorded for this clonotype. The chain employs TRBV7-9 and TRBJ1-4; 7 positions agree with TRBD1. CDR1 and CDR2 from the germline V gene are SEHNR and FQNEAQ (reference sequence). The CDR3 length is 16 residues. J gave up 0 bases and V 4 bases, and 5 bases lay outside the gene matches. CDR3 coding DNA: TGTGCCAGCAGCTGGGGGACAGCAGCAACTAATGAAAAACTGTTTTTT. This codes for CASSWGTAATNEKLFF.

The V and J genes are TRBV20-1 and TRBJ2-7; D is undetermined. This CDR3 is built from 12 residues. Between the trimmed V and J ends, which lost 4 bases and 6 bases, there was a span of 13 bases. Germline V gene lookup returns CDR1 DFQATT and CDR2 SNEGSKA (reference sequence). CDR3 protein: CSATRNMREQYF. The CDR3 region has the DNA TGCAGTGCTACCCGGAATATGCGCGAGCAGTACTTC.

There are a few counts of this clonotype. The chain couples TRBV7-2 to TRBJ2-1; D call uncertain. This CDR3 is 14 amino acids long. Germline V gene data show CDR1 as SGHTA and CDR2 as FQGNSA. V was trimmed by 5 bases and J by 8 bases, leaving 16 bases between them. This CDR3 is CASSLWTRLDEQFF. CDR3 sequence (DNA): TGTGCCAGCAGCCTCTGGACCAGGCTGGATGAGCAGTTCTTC.

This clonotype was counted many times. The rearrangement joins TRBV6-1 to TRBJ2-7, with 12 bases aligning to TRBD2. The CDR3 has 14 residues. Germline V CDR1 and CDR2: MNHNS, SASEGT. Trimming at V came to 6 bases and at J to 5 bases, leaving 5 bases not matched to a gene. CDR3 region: CASRRTSGINEQYF. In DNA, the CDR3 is TGTGCCAGCAGAAGGACTAGCGGGATTAACGAGCAGTACTTC.

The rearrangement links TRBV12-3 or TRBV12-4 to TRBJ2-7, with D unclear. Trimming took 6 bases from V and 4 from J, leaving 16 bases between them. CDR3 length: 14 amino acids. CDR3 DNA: TGTGCCAGCAGCCTTTCGGACGGCCTATACGAGCAGTACTTC. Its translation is CASSLSDGLYEQYF.

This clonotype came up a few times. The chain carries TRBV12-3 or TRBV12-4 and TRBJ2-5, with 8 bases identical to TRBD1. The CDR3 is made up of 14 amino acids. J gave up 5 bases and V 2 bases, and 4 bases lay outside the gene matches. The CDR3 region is CASSLQGAWETQYF. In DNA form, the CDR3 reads TGTGCCAGCAGTTTACAGGGGGCGTGGGAGACCCAGTACTTC.

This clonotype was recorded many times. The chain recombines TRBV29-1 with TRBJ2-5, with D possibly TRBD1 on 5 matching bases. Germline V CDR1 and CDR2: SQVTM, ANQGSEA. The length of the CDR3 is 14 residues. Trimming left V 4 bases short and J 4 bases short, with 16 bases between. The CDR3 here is CSVGTDSRAETQYF. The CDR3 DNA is TGCAGCGTTGGAACCGATAGCAGGGCAGAGACCCAGTACTTC.

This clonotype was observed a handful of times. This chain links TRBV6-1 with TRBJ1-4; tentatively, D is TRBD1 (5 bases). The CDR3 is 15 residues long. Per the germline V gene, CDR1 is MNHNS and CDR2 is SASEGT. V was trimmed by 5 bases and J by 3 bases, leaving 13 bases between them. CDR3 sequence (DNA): TGTGCCAGCAGTCCCCGGGGCGCAGCTAATGAAAAACTGTTTTTT. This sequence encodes CASSPRGAANEKLFF.

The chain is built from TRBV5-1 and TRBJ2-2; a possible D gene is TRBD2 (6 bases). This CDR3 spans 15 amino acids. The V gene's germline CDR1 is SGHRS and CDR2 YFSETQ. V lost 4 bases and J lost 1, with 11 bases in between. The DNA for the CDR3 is TGCGCCAGCAGCCTGGGGGACTGGAACACCGGGGAGCTGTTTTTT. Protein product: CASSLGDWNTGELFF.

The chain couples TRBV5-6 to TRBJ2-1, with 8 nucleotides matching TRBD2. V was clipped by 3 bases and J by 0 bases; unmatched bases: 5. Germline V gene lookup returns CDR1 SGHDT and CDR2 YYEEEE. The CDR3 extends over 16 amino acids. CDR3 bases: TGTGCCAGCAGCTCGGGACTAGGTAGCTCCTACAATGAGCAGTTCTTC. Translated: CASSSGLGSSYNEQFF.

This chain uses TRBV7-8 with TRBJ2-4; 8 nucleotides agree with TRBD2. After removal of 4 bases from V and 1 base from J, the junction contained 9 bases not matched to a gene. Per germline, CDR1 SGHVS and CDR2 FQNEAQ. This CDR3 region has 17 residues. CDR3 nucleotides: TGTGCCAGCAGCTCCTCGGGAGGGCACGTGGCCAAAAACATTCAGTACTTC. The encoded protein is CASSSSGGHVAKNIQYF.